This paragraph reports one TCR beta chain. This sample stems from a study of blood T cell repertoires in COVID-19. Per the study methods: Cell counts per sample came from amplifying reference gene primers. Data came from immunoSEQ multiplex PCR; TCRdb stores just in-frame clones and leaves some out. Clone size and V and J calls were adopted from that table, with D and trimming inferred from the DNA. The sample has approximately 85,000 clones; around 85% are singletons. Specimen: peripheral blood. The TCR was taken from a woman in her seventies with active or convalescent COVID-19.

The CDR3 DNA reads TGTGCCACCATGGGAGGGTATGGCGGGGAGCTGTTTTTT. Protein: CATMGGYGGELFF. The V and J genes are TRBV24-1 and TRBJ2-2; 7 bases are shared with TRBD2. The V and J ends lost 8 bases and 7 bases, in that order; junction bases with no gene match: 6. Germline V lookup: CDR1 KGHDR, CDR2 SFDVKD. CDR3 length: 13 amino acids.